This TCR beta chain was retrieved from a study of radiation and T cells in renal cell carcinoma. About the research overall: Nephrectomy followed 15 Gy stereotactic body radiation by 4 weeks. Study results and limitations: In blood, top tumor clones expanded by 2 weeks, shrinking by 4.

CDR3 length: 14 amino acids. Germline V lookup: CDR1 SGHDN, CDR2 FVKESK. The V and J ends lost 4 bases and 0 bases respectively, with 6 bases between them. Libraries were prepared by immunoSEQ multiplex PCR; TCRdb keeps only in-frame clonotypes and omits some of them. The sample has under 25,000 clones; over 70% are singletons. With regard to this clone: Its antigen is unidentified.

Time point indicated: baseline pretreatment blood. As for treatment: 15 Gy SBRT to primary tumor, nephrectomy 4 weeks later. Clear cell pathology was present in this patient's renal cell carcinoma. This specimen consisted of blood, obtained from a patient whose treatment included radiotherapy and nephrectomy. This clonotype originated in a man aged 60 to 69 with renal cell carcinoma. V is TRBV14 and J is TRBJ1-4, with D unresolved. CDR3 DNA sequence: TGTGCCAGCAGCCTCAGGACAACTAATGAAAAACTGTTTTTT. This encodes CASSLRTTNEKLFF.